A selection of T cell receptor beta chains follows, all from one sample in a study of technical replicates of blood from a few donors. Here immunoSEQ multiplex PCR was the method, and the copy in TCRdb shows in-frame clones only, minus some. The sample carries approximately 76,000 clones, around 86% recorded once. Sequenced sample: PBMCs. The origin of the receptors is a human donor in good health. Some clones in this sample may be carry-over from other donors' samples. Both conserved end residues are part of each CDR3. D genes are given only for firm matches.

j_call v_call d_call cdr3_aa cdr3_nt
TRBJ2-5 TRBV18 NA CASSPGTQETQYF TGTGCCAGCTCACCCGGGACACAAGAGACCCAGTACTTC
TRBJ2-2 TRBV29-1 NA CSVPSSTGELFF TGCAGCGTTCCTAGCAGCACCGGGGAGCTGTTTTTT
TRBJ1-2 TRBV5-8 NA CASSLVGAPYGYTF TGTGCCAGCAGCTTGGTAGGGGCCCCCTATGGCTACACCTTC
TRBJ2-1 TRBV4-3 NA CASSQGGGSYNEQFF TGCGCCAGCAGCCAAGGAGGGGGCTCCTACAATGAGCAGTTCTTC
TRBJ1-1 TRBV19 NA CASRTFNTEAFF TGTGCCAGTAGAACATTCAACACTGAAGCTTTCTTT
TRBJ2-4 TRBV9 NA CASSVEQGNIQYF TGTGCCAGCAGCGTAGAACAGGGAAACATTCAGTACTTC
TRBJ1-5 TRBV6-1 NA CASSELHWAQPQHF TGTGCCAGCAGTGAATTACACTGGGCACAGCCCCAGCATTTT
TRBJ1-2 TRBV15 NA CATSYKGPGGYTF TGTGCCACCAGCTACAAAGGTCCAGGAGGCTACACCTTC
TRBJ2-7 TRBV5-6 NA CASSPRAVFKQYF TGTGCCAGCAGCCCGAGGGCCGTCTTTAAGCAGTACTTC
TRBJ2-3 TRBV4-2 TRBD2 CASSSLAGGLDTQYF TGTGCCAGCAGCTCATTAGCGGGGGGTTTAGATACGCAGTATTTT